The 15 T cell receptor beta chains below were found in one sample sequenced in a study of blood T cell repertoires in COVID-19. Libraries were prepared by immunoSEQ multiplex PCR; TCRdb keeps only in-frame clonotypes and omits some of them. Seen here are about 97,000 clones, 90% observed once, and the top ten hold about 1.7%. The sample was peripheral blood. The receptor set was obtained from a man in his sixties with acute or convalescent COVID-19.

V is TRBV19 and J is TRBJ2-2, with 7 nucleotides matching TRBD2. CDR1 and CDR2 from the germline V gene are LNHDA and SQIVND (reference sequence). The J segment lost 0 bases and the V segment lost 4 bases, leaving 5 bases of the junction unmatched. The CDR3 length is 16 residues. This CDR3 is CASSTASGANTGELFF. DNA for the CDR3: TGTGCCAGTAGTACAGCTAGCGGCGCGAACACCGGGGAGCTGTTTTTT.

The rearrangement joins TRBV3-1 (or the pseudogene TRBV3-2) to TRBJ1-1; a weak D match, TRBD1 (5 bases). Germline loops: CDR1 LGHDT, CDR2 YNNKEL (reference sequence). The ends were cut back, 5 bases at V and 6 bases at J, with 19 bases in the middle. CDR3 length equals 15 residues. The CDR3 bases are TGTGCCAGCAGCTCCTACGGGACTGCCGGTTCTGAAGCTTTCTTT. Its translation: CASSSYGTAGSEAFF.

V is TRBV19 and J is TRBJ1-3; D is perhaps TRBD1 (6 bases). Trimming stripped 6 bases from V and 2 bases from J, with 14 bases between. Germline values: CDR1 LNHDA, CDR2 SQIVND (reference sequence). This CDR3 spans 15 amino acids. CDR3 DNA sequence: TGTGCCAGTAGACCTCGGGGGGCGGCTGGAAACACCATATATTTT. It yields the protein CASRPRGAAGNTIYF.

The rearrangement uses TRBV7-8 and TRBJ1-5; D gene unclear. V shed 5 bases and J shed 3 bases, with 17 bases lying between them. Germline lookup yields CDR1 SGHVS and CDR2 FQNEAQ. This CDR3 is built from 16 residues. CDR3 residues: CASSAIAGKNNQPQHF. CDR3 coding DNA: TGTGCCAGCAGCGCCATAGCCGGGAAAAACAATCAGCCCCAGCATTTT.

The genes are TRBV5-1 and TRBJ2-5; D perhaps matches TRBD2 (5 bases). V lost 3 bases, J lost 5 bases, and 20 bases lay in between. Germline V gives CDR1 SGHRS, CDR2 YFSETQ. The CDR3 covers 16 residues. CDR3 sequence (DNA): TGCGCCAGCAGCTCGGACTGGCGTTCCACGGGGGAGACCCAGTACTTC. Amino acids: CASSSDWRSTGETQYF. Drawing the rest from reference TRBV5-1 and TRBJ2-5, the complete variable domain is KAGVTQTPRYLIKTRGQQVTLSCSPISGHRSVSWYQQTPGQGLQFLFEYFSETQRNKGNFPGRFSGRQFSNSRSEMNVSTLELGDSALYLCASSSDWRSTGETQYFGPGTRLLVL.

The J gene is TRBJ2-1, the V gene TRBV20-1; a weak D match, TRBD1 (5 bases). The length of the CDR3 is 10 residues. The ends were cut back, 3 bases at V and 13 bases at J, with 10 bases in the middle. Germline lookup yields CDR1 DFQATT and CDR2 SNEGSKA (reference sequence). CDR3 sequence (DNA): TGCAGTGCTAGGGACATCGGACAGTTCTTC. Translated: CSARDIGQFF.

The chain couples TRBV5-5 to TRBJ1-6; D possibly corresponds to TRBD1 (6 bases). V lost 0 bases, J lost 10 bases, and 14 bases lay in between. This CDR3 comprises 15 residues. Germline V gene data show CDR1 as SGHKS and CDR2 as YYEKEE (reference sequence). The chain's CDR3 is CASSLEQGTKSPLHF. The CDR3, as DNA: TGTGCCAGCAGCTTGGAGCAGGGGACTAAATCACCCCTCCACTTT.

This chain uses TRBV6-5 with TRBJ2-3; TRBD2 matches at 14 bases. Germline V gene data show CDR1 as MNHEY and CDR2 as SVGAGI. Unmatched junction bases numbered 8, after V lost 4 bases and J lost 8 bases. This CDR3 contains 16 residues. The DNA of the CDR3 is TGTGCCAGCAGTTCGGGACTAGCGGGGGTCAGGGTTACGCAGTATTTT. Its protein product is CASSSGLAGVRVTQYF.

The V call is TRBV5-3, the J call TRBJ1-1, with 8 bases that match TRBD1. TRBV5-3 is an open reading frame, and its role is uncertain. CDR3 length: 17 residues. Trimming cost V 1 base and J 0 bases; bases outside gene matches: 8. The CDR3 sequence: CARSLSTGGKVNTEAFF. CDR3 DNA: TGTGCCAGAAGCTTGTCCACAGGGGGGAAAGTGAACACTGAAGCTTTCTTT.

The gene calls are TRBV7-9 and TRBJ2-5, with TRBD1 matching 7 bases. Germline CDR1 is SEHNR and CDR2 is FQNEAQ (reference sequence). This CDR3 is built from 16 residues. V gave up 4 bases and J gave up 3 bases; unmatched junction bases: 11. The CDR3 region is CASSSTATGVEETQYF. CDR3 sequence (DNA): TGTGCCAGCAGCTCCACCGCCACAGGGGTCGAAGAGACCCAGTACTTC.

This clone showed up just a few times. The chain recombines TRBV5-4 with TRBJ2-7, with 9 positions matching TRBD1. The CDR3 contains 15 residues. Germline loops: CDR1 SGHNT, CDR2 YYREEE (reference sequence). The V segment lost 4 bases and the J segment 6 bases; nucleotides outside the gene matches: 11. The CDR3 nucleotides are TGTGCCAGCAGCCCCCGGACAGGGGTGGGAATCGAGCAGTACTTC. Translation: CASSPRTGVGIEQYF.

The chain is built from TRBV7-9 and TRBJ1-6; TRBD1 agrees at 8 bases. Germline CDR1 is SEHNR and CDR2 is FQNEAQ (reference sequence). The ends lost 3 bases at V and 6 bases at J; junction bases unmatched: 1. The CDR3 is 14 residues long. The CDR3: CASSFGQGNSPLHF. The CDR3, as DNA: TGTGCCAGCAGCTTTGGACAGGGTAATTCACCCCTCCACTTT.

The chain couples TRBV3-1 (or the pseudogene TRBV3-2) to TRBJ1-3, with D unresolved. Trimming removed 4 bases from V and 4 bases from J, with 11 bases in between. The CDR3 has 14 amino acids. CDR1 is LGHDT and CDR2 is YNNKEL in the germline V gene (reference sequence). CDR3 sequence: CASSPRPRGNTIYF. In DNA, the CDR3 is TGTGCCAGCAGCCCTAGGCCCCGGGGAAACACCATATATTTT.

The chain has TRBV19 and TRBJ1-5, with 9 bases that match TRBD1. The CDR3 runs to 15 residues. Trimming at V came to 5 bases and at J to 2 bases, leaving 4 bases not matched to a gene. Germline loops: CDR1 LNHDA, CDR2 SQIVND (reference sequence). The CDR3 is CASSGDREGNQPQHF. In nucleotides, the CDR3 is TGTGCCAGTAGTGGGGACAGGGAGGGCAATCAGCCCCAGCATTTT.

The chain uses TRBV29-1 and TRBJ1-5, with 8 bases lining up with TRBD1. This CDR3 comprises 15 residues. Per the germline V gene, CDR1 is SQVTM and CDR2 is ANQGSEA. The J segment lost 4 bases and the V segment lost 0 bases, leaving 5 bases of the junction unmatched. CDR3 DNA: TGCAGCGTTGAAGAGGGCGGACAGGGTAATCAGCCCCAGCATTTT. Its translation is CSVEEGGQGNQPQHF.